A selection of T cell receptor beta chains follows, all from one sample in a study of blood T cell repertoires in COVID-19. Measured with immunoSEQ multiplex PCR; TCRdb has only the in-frame clones, and not every one. The table has more than 250,000 clones, roughly 80% seen once. The specimen was peripheral blood. These receptors were taken from a man in his sixties who had recovered from COVID-19. Each CDR3 is given with its conserved first and last residue. D genes are given only for firm matches. Rows may omit the clone size; those that give it use once, few, many or a size class.

V gene,clone size,J gene,CDR3 length,D gene,CDR3 DNA,CDR3 protein
TRBV12-3/TRBV12-4,.,TRBJ2-5,11,.,TGTGCCAGCAGTGCTGGCCAGGGGCCCTACTTC,CASSAGQGPYF
TRBV6-5,.,TRBJ1-1,13,.,TGTGCCACCTCGAGACTTGCTAACACTGAAGCTTTCTTT,CATSRLANTEAFF
TRBV6-1,.,TRBJ1-5,15,TRBD1,TGTGCCAGCAGTGAACGAGCAGGGGGCTTTCAGCCCCAGCATTTT,CASSERAGGFQPQHF
TRBV19,.,TRBJ1-1,16,TRBD1,TGTGCCAGTAGTATAGAAGCGACAGGGATGAACACTGAAGCTTTCTTT,CASSIEATGMNTEAFF
TRBV6-5,.,TRBJ2-1,11,TRBD2,TGTGCCAGCAGTCGGGGGGTGGTGCAGTTCTTC,CASSRGVVQFF
TRBV9,once,TRBJ1-6,15,TRBD1,TGTGCCAGCAGCGTAATGACAGGGGGTCGTTCACCCCTCCACTTT,CASSVMTGGRSPLHF
TRBV5-1,few,TRBJ2-5,14,.,TGCGCCAGCACCGGGGGTAATTTTAGGGAGACCCAGTACTTC,CASTGGNFRETQYF
TRBV28,many,TRBJ1-1,12,.,TGTGCCAGCAGTCTACGGGGGAGGACGGCTTTCTTT,CASSLRGRTAFF
TRBV2,few,TRBJ1-5,13,.,TGTGCCAGCATGTTGTTCTACAATCAGCCCCAGCATTTT,CASMLFYNQPQHF
TRBV7-3,few,TRBJ2-6,15,.,TGTGCCAGCAGCCAACGGGTCTCTGGGGCCAACGTCCTGACTTTC,CASSQRVSGANVLTF
TRBV19,.,TRBJ2-1,15,.,TGTGCCAGTAGTATTCGGGGACTTGGGGGGAATGAGCAGTTCTTC,CASSIRGLGGNEQFF
TRBV5-4,.,TRBJ2-1,16,TRBD2,TGTGCCAGCAGCCCCAGACTAGCGGGAAAGTTTGGGGAGCAGTTCTTC,CASSPRLAGKFGEQFF
TRBV28,.,TRBJ1-5,13,.,TGTGCCAGCACTACTCGGAGCAATCAGCCCCAGCATTTT,CASTTRSNQPQHF
TRBV7-8,.,TRBJ1-5,15,.,TGTGCCAGCAGCACGCACCGGGAGCTCAATCAGCCCCAGCATTTT,CASSTHRELNQPQHF
TRBV13,.,TRBJ2-7,12,.,TGTGCCAGCAGCTTGGGGGGCTACGAGCAGTACTTC,CASSLGGYEQYF
TRBV5-1,.,TRBJ2-5,13,.,TGCGCCAGCAGCAATCACAAGCAAGAGACCCAGTACTTC,CASSNHKQETQYF
TRBV2,.,TRBJ1-2,15,.,TGTGCCAGCAGTGATTGGGGCAGGGGTTCGAATGGCTACACCTTC,CASSDWGRGSNGYTF
TRBV9,few,TRBJ2-5,14,.,TGTGCCAGCAGCGAGCGAACAGGGCAAGAGACCCAGTACTTC,CASSERTGQETQYF
TRBV5-1,once,TRBJ1-2,14,TRBD1,TGCGCCAGCAGCTTCGGACAGGGTAGCTATGGCTACACCTTC,CASSFGQGSYGYTF
TRBV25-1,.,TRBJ2-2,14,.,TGTGCCAGCAGTCAAACAGGTGGCACCGGGGAGCTGTTTTTT,CASSQTGGTGELFF
TRBV6-5,.,TRBJ2-3,14,.,TGTGCCAGCAGTTACTCGGATAGCGCAGATACGCAGTATTTT,CASSYSDSADTQYF
TRBV5-5,once,TRBJ2-3,14,.,TGTGCCAGCAGCTTGGAGCTAGGGAGAGATACGCAGTATTTT,CASSLELGRDTQYF
TRBV10-1,.,TRBJ2-1,16,.,TGCGCCAGCAGTGAGCGTACAGGGTCCCCCTACAATGAGCAGTTCTTC,CASSERTGSPYNEQFF
TRBV20-1,.,TRBJ1-5,14,.,TGCAGTGCTAGTACAGGGCCCCTAAATCAGCCCCAGCATTTT,CSASTGPLNQPQHF
TRBV2,.,TRBJ1-2,14,.,TGTGCCAGCAGTGAAAGGGGCAGGGCGTATGGCTACACCTTC,CASSERGRAYGYTF
TRBV7-9,.,TRBJ2-7,17,.,TGTGCCAGCAGCTTCCTACCCTCCGACAGGTTTACCTACGAGCAGTACTTC,CASSFLPSDRFTYEQYF
TRBV6-5,.,TRBJ1-1,12,TRBD1,TGTGCCAGCAGCCTCTCGGGACAGGGAGCTTTCTTT,CASSLSGQGAFF
TRBV28,.,TRBJ2-5,19,TRBD2,TGTGCCAGCAGTTTATTGTCCAGCGGGGGAGCCTTGGGGCAAGAGACCCAGTACTTC,CASSLLSSGGALGQETQYF
TRBV6-5,.,TRBJ1-2,15,TRBD1,TGTGCCAGCAGTTACCTGACAGGGGCTAACTATGGCTACACCTTC,CASSYLTGANYGYTF
TRBV13,.,TRBJ1-5,13,TRBD1,TGTGCCAGCAGCCCCGGGACAGGGCAGCCCCAGCATTTT,CASSPGTGQPQHF
TRBV3-1/TRBV3-2,.,TRBJ2-7,14,TRBD1,TGTGCCAGCAGCTTTAGACAGGGTTCCTACGAGCAGTACTTC,CASSFRQGSYEQYF
TRBV7-9,.,TRBJ1-4,17,TRBD1,TGTGCCAGCAGCCCCCCGGACAGGGGTCGATTCTATGAAAAACTGTTTTTT,CASSPPDRGRFYEKLFF
TRBV3-1/TRBV3-2,.,TRBJ2-7,14,TRBD2,TGTGCCAGCACCTCGACTAGCGGGAGTTACGAGCAGTACTTC,CASTSTSGSYEQYF
TRBV28,.,TRBJ1-6,13,.,TGTGCCAGCAGGGACGGGAGCAATTCACCCCTCCACTTT,CASRDGSNSPLHF
TRBV30,.,TRBJ1-4,14,TRBD1,TGTGCCTGGGGGACAGGGTCAACTAATGAAAAACTGTTTTTT,CAWGTGSTNEKLFF
TRBV6-1,.,TRBJ1-1,13,.,TGTGCCAGCAGTGAAGGTTTGGGGGCTTGGGCTTTCTTT,CASSEGLGAWAFF
TRBV27,.,TRBJ2-7,15,TRBD1,TGTGCCAGCAGTTCCTTACAGGGGGGAAAGGACGAGCAGTACTTC,CASSSLQGGKDEQYF
TRBV9,.,TRBJ2-3,16,TRBD2,TGTGCCAGCAGCGTAGCAGCGGGGGGAAACACAGATACGCAGTATTTT,CASSVAAGGNTDTQYF
TRBV5-5,.,TRBJ1-1,14,.,TGTGCCAGCAGCTTGGCCGCAGGCCGGACTGAAGCTTTCTTT,CASSLAAGRTEAFF
TRBV15,.,TRBJ1-5,16,.,TGTGCCACCAGCAGGACCGGGGTCAATAGCAATCAGCCCCAGCATTTT,CATSRTGVNSNQPQHF
TRBV28,.,TRBJ1-1,13,.,TGTGCCAGCACCAAAATCTACGGCACTGAAGCTTTCTTT,CASTKIYGTEAFF
TRBV6-6,few,TRBJ2-2,16,TRBD2,TGTGCCAGCAGTTACAATCCTAGCGGGACCACCGGGGAGCTGTTTTTT,CASSYNPSGTTGELFF
TRBV7-8,.,TRBJ1-3,14,.,TGTGCCAGCAGCTCAGGGGTCGTCGGAAACACCATATATTTT,CASSSGVVGNTIYF
TRBV19,.,TRBJ2-3,16,TRBD2,TGTGCCAGTACTTCTTGGGGCGGGGGGCAAGGAAATACGCAGTATTTT,CASTSWGGGQGNTQYF
TRBV3-1/TRBV3-2,.,TRBJ1-1,15,.,TGTGCCAGCAGAGACGGCGACAGACCGAACACTGAAGCTTTCTTT,CASRDGDRPNTEAFF
TRBV5-6,.,TRBJ1-4,14,.,TGTGCCAGCAGCTCCTACGACGGGTCGGGAAAACTGTTTTTT,CASSSYDGSGKLFF
TRBV9,.,TRBJ2-1,15,TRBD2,TGTGCCAGCAGCGTAGGGCTAGCGGGAGGGCCGTGGCAGTTCTTC,CASSVGLAGGPWQFF
TRBV5-1,.,TRBJ1-6,14,.,TGCGCCAGCAGCTTGGTGGCAGGGAATTCACCCCTCCACTTT,CASSLVAGNSPLHF
TRBV5-1,.,TRBJ2-1,15,TRBD2,TGCGCCAGCAAGAGAGAGGAACTAGCGGGAGGCCCAGCCTTCTTC,CASKREELAGGPAFF